This TCR beta chain emerged from a study of blood T cell repertoires in COVID-19. Study at large: Researchers got acute and convalescent COVID-19 samples from the United States, Italy and Spain. T cells, B-cell-depleted T cells, or PBMCs provided the cDNA or gDNA that served as material.

Per the original methods: Reference gene primer amplification gave nucleated cell count estimates. Only in-frame clones appear in the TCRdb table, and some are missing; sequencing was by immunoSEQ multiplex PCR. V and J calls and clone size follow that table, whereas D and trimming were derived from the DNA. Of 200,000 to 300,000 clones listed, 84% are singletons. Looked up from germline, CDR1 is SNHLY and CDR2 is FYNNEI. Trimming took 4 bases from V and 0 from J, leaving 6 bases between them. The CDR3 is 14 amino acids. V and J are TRBV2 and TRBJ1-4; D gene uncertain. The receptor's source is a human donor in a cohort sampled during active COVID-19. The sequenced sample consisted of peripheral blood. The CDR3 spells CASSGHATNEKLFF. The DNA for the CDR3 is TGTGCCAGCAGTGGACACGCAACTAATGAAAAACTGTTTTTT. Supplemented by reference TRBV2 and TRBJ1-4, the full variable domain reads EPEVTQTPSHQVTQMGQEVILRCVPISNHLYFYWYRQILGQKVEFLVSFYNNEISEKSEIFDDQFSVERPDGSNFTLKIRSTKLEDSAMYFCASSGHATNEKLFFGSGTQLSVL.